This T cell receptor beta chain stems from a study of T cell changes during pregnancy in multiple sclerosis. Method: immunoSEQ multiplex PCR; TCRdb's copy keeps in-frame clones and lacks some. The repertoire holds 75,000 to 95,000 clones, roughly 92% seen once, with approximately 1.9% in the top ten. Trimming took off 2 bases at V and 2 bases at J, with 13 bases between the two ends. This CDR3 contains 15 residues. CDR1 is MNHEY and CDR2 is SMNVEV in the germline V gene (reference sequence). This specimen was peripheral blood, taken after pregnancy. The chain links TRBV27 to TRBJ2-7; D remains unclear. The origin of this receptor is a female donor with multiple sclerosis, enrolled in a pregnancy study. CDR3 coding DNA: TGTGCCAGCAGTTTACCGAATTACATGGCCTACGAGCAGTACTTC. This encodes CASSLPNYMAYEQYF.